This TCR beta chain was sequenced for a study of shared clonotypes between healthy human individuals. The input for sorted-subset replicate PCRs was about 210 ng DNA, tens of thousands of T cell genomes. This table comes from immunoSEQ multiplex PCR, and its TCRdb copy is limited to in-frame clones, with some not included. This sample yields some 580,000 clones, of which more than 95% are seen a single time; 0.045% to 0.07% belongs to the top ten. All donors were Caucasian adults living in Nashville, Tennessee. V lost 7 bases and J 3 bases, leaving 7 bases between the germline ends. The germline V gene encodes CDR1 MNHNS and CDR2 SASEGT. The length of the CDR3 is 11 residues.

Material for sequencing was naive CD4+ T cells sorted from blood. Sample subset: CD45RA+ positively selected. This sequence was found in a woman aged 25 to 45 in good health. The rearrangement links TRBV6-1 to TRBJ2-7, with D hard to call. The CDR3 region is CASNGFYEQYF. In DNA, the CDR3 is TGTGCCAGCAATGGTTTCTACGAGCAGTACTTC.